The 26 T cell receptor beta chains reported below all come from one sample, sequenced in a study of long-term antiretroviral therapy in people with HIV (dated 2022 in TCRdb). The immunoSEQ hsTCRB v3.0 assay was used at survey level resolution for TRB variable region sequencing. TCRdb carries this immuneACCESS record with in-frame sequences only. Its versions omit some clonotypes, under half of them owing to an unresolved V gene in the studies checked, with the rest unexplained. In this sample the table shows 39,000 or so clones, roughly 82% of which occur a single time. The ten biggest clones cover approximately 6.5% of the sample. Sequencing was performed on unsorted PBMCs, taken 0.6 years after starting antiretroviral therapy. The source of these receptors is a man aged 18 to 30 with HIV.

The chain combines TRBV11-3 with TRBJ2-3, with D tentatively TRBD1 or TRBD2 (6 bases each). This CDR3 contains 13 residues. Trimming cost V 5 bases and J 6 bases, with 12 bases left between them. The V gene's germline CDR1 is SGHNT and CDR2 YENEEA. CDR3 residues: CASSGGPSDTQYF. In DNA form, the CDR3 reads TGTGCCAGCAGCGGGGGGCCCAGTGATACGCAGTATTTT.

The chain employs TRBV25-1 and TRBJ1-5; no clear D. CDR1 MGHDK and CDR2 SYGVNS come from the germline V gene. The germline V and J ends were trimmed by 1 base and 11 bases, with 12 bases remaining between them. The CDR3 runs to 13 residues. The CDR3 DNA sequence: TGTGCCAGCAGTGAATGGGGAGGGTTGGCCCAGCATTTT. Translated: CASSEWGGLAQHF.

The chain employs TRBV6-4 and TRBJ2-1, with 14 bases identical to TRBD2. CDR1 and CDR2 from the germline V gene are MRHNA and SNTAGT. The length of the CDR3 is 14 residues. V was clipped by 4 bases and J by 7 bases; unmatched bases: 0. The CDR3 DNA reads as TGTGCCAGCAGTGGACTAGCGGGAGGGAATGAGCAGTTCTTC. This encodes CASSGLAGGNEQFF.

The chain has TRBV7-8 and TRBJ1-3; no definite D call. This CDR3 has 15 amino acids. Trimming pared 1 base from V and 1 base from J, leaving 8 bases between. The germline V gene encodes CDR1 SGHVS and CDR2 FQNEAQ. The CDR3 sequence: CASSLGQASGNTIYF. DNA for the CDR3: TGTGCCAGCAGCTTAGGTCAGGCTTCTGGAAACACCATATATTTT.

This chain connects TRBV28 to TRBJ2-1; D not resolved. Germline CDR1 reads MDHEN; CDR2 reads SYDVKM. The CDR3 has 15 residues. V lost 5 bases to trimming and J lost 0 bases, with 11 bases between them. The CDR3 loop is CASSRTASSYNEQFF. The CDR3 DNA sequence: TGTGCCAGCAGTAGGACGGCAAGCTCCTACAATGAGCAGTTCTTC.

This chain joins TRBV4-3 and TRBJ2-2, with TRBD1 as a possible D gene (6 bases). V dropped 5 bases and J dropped 1 base, with 20 bases sitting between them. Germline CDR1 reads LGHNA; CDR2 reads YSLEER. This CDR3 is built from 18 residues. CDR3 bases: TGCGCCAGCAGCTCCGAGGGGGTCAGAGGGGAGAACACCGGGGAGCTGTTTTTT. Translating gives CASSSEGVRGENTGELFF.

This clone was picked up a small number of times. Since no conserved phenylalanine or tryptophan closes the CDR3, a read error is the likely cause. Because the CDR3's place on the DNA is in doubt, the DNA is left out and the CDR3 is given as listed by TCRdb. V is TRBV15 and J is TRBJ2-7; TRBD2, the D gene given by the table, was not confirmed from the DNA. The V gene's germline CDR1 is LNHNV and CDR2 YYDKDF (reference sequence). The CDR3 adds up to 11 amino acids, both ends counted. CDR3 region: CATSRGLAGVR.

The V and J genes are TRBV5-1 and TRBJ2-7; D remains ambiguous. The CDR3 spans 11 residues. Looked up from germline, CDR1 is SGHRS and CDR2 is YFSETQ. V was pared by 4 bases and J by 4 bases, with 6 bases between. CDR3 sequence reads: CASSANYEQYF. CDR3 bases: TGCGCCAGCAGCGCCAATTACGAGCAGTACTTC.

This clone was recorded a few times. The chain joins TRBV25-1 to TRBJ2-7; D ambiguous. This CDR3 is built from 11 residues. Trimming pared 2 bases from V and 4 bases from J, leaving 3 bases between. Germline loops: CDR1 MGHDK, CDR2 SYGVNS. The CDR3 loop is CASSEPYEQYF. The DNA for the CDR3 is TGTGCCAGCAGTGAACCTTACGAGCAGTACTTC.

This clone was seen more than once but under ten times. The chain combines TRBV19 with TRBJ1-2, with no clear D. Trimming left V 5 bases short and J 6 bases short, with 16 bases between. This CDR3 has 14 residues. In germline, CDR1 is LNHDA, CDR2 SQIVND (reference sequence). CDR3 nucleotides: TGTGCCAGTAGTTTAAGGACTCCGACGGATGGCTACACCTTC. Amino acid sequence: CASSLRTPTDGYTF.

The chain carries TRBV4-3 and TRBJ1-1; 8 bases align to TRBD1. V shed 0 bases and J 0 bases; nucleotides not matched to a gene: 6. In germline, CDR1 is LGHNA, CDR2 YSLEER. This CDR3 is built from 17 residues. The CDR3, as DNA: TGCGCCAGCAGCCAAGATATAGAGACAGGGGTGAACACTGAAGCTTTCTTT. Its protein is CASSQDIETGVNTEAFF.

The rearrangement joins TRBV18 to TRBJ1-2, with a tentative D call TRBD1 (5 bases). Trimming shortened V by 3 bases and J by 5 bases, and 19 bases separated the two germline ends. The CDR3 runs to 16 residues. Looked up from germline, CDR1 is KGHSH and CDR2 is LQKENI. CDR3 protein: CASSPTSGPPPYGYTF. In DNA, the CDR3 is TGTGCCAGCTCACCTACATCAGGGCCTCCCCCTTATGGCTACACCTTC.

The gene calls are TRBV28 and TRBJ1-5; the D is unclear. The CDR3 extends over 13 amino acids. Germline V gene sequence: CDR1 MDHEN, CDR2 SYDVKM. The V and J ends lost 6 bases and 5 bases respectively, with 11 bases between them. CDR3 residues: CASSLQVHQPQHF. CDR3 DNA sequence: TGTGCCAGCAGCCTTCAAGTTCATCAGCCCCAGCATTTT.

This chain joins TRBV5-6 and TRBJ1-1; D perhaps matches TRBD1 (5 bases). The germline V and J ends were trimmed by 4 bases and 11 bases, with 15 bases remaining between them. The CDR3 consists of 12 residues. Germline-derived CDR1 and CDR2 are SGHDT and YYEEEE. CDR3 sequence (DNA): TGTGCCAGCAGCCTTTGGGACGTGGGTGCTTTCTTT. This codes for CASSLWDVGAFF.

This clone was counted a few times. The V gene is TRBV6-5, the J gene TRBJ2-7, with D uncertain. V was cut by 2 bases and J by 3 bases, with 11 bases left in between. This CDR3 has 14 residues. CDR1 is MNHEY, CDR2 SVGAGI, per germline. The chain's CDR3 is CASSYSVQSYEQYF. The CDR3 nucleotides are TGTGCCAGCAGTTACAGTGTCCAAAGCTACGAGCAGTACTTC.

This clone was found once. The DNA for the CDR3 is TGCAGCGTTGTTGTAGGGACCGGGGAGCTGTTTTTT. It encodes CSVVVGTGELFF. The chain couples TRBV29-1 to TRBJ2-2; D is unclear. CDR1 is SQVTM, CDR2 ANQGSEA, per germline. V was trimmed by 4 bases and J by 5 bases, leaving 8 bases between them. The CDR3 length is 12 residues.

The gene calls are TRBV5-8 and TRBJ1-5; D is ambiguous. Deletions cut 2 bases from V and 7 bases from J, with 13 bases between. The CDR3 contains 14 residues. CDR1 is SGHTS, CDR2 YDEGEE, per germline. The CDR3 protein is CASSFGSRGQPQHF. The DNA of the CDR3 is TGTGCCAGCAGCTTCGGGTCCAGAGGGCAGCCCCAGCATTTT. Full variable domain (missing parts from reference TRBV5-8 and TRBJ1-5): EAGVTQSPTHLIKTRGQQATLRCSPISGHTSVYWYQQALGLGLQFLLWYDEGEERNRGNFPPRFSGRQFPNYSSELNVNALELEDSALYLCASSFGSRGQPQHFGDGTRLSIL.

This clone was seen only once. V and J are TRBV28 and TRBJ2-1; D gene unclear. V was pared by 4 bases and J by 9 bases, with 13 bases between. The CDR3 has 13 residues. Germline V CDR1 and CDR2: MDHEN, SYDVKM. CDR3 sequence (DNA): TGTGCCAGCAGTTGGAACTTTCTAAGTGAGCAGTTCTTC. Amino acid sequence: CASSWNFLSEQFF.

The CDR3 DNA follows: TGTGCCAGCAGTAATCGGAGGCAATATTTT. Translating gives CASSNRRQYF. The chain has TRBV27 and TRBJ2-3, with D perhaps matching TRBD2 (5 bases). Trimming took 5 bases from V and 15 from J, leaving 12 bases between them. Germline CDR1 MNHEY, CDR2 SMNVEV (reference sequence). CDR3 length equals 10 residues.

The rearrangement links TRBV6-5 to TRBJ1-3; unclear D gene. The V gene's germline CDR1 is MNHEY and CDR2 SVGAGI. Trimming stripped 0 bases from V and 4 bases from J, with 7 bases between. The CDR3 runs 14 residues. CDR3 sequence: CASSYSTQGNTIYF. Here the CDR3 DNA reads TGTGCCAGCAGTTACTCGACCCAAGGAAACACCATATATTTT.

The V call is TRBV11-1, the J call TRBJ2-2; 9 positions agree with TRBD2. V shed 5 bases, J shed 0 bases, and the junction held 1 base outside the gene matches. This CDR3 spans 15 amino acids. Germline V CDR1 and CDR2: SGHAT, FQDESV (reference sequence). CDR3 region: CASSGGRANTGELFF. The CDR3 region has the DNA TGTGCCAGCAGCGGCGGGAGGGCGAACACCGGGGAGCTGTTTTTT.

This sequence joins TRBV7-6 and TRBJ2-1; TRBD1 matches 7 bases. The CDR3 spans 15 residues. J gave up 6 bases and V 1 base, and 6 bases lay outside the gene matches. The germline V gene has CDR1 SGHVS and CDR2 FNYEAQ. The CDR3 reads CASSLERAGGNEQFF. CDR3 in DNA: TGTGCCAGCAGCTTAGAAAGGGCAGGGGGCAATGAGCAGTTCTTC.

This clone showed up just once. The chain carries TRBV5-1 and TRBJ2-7; 10 bases match TRBD2. The CDR3 is 16 residues long. Germline V gives CDR1 SGHRS, CDR2 YFSETQ. Trimming cost V 4 bases and J 5 bases; bases outside gene matches: 12. The CDR3 region has the DNA TGCGCCAGCAGCCTGCTAGCGGGAGAGCTCGCCCACGAGCAGTACTTC. Translated, it gives CASSLLAGELAHEQYF. The variable domain in full, completed from reference TRBV5-1 and TRBJ2-7, reads KAGVTQTPRYLIKTRGQQVTLSCSPISGHRSVSWYQQTPGQGLQFLFEYFSETQRNKGNFPGRFSGRQFSNSRSEMNVSTLELGDSALYLCASSLLAGELAHEQYFGPGTRLTVT.

This clone was seen more than once but under ten times. The chain recombines TRBV19 with TRBJ2-3; D assignment may be TRBD1 or TRBD2 (6 bases each). The germline V gene encodes CDR1 LNHDA and CDR2 SQIVND (reference sequence). Trimming cost V 7 bases and J 0 bases, with 14 bases left between them. The CDR3 contains 15 residues. CDR3 nucleotide sequence: TGTGCCAGTAATGAAGGGGGGACAAGCACAGATACGCAGTATTTT. It yields the protein CASNEGGTSTDTQYF.

This clone was picked up one time. The chain couples TRBV29-1 to TRBJ1-1; D uncertain. Between the trimmed V and J ends, which lost 7 bases and 5 bases, there was a span of 8 bases. CDR3 length equals 10 residues. Germline CDR1 SQVTM, CDR2 ANQGSEA. This chain's CDR3 is CSGERTEAFF. CDR3 coding DNA: TGCAGCGGTGAGAGGACTGAAGCTTTCTTT. Complete variable domain (other parts from reference TRBV29-1 and TRBJ1-1): SAVISQKPSRDICQRGTSLTIQCQVDSQVTMMFWYRQQPGQSLTLIATANQGSEATYESGFVIDKFPISRPNLTFSTLTVSNMSPEDSSIYLCSGERTEAFFGQGTRLTVV.

V is TRBV27 and J is TRBJ1-5; D gene ambiguous. The CDR3 extends over 13 amino acids. V was clipped by 2 bases and J by 3 bases, with 5 bases between them. Germline CDR1 and CDR2: MNHEY and SMNVEV (reference sequence). The chain's CDR3 is CASSLSPNQPQHF. In DNA, the CDR3 is TGTGCCAGCAGTTTAAGTCCCAATCAGCCCCAGCATTTT.